This is a list of T cell receptor beta chains from one sample in a study of shared clonotypes between healthy human individuals. Produced via immunoSEQ multiplex PCR; TCRdb's table is partial and in-frame only. The data contain a few hundred thousand clones, around 74% of them seen just once; the ten biggest clones take up approximately 10%. Source material: memory CD4+ T cells sorted from blood. These receptors all come from a man younger than 40 in good health. The CDR3 runs from the conserved cysteine through the conserved F or W. The order of the fields is J gene, clone size, V gene, D gene, CDR3 DNA, CDR3 protein. A D gene is named only where the DNA matches it firmly. Expanded clones are given a class, and other clones once, few, many or no size at all.

TRBJ2-7	-	TRBV28	-	TGTGCCAGCAGTCCCCGACGCACGGGGGAGCAGTACTTC	CASSPRRTGEQYF
TRBJ2-5	-	TRBV7-2	-	TGTGCCAGCAGCTTAGTTAAGGGGCAAGAGACCCAGTACTTC	CASSLVKGQETQYF
TRBJ1-1	few	TRBV6-6	-	TGTGCCAGCAGTTCAGTGAACACTGAAGCTTTCTTT	CASSSVNTEAFF
TRBJ2-7	few	TRBV6-1	TRBD1	TGTGCCAGCAGTGCGCGGACAGGGGGCTCCCACGAGCAGTACTTC	CASSARTGGSHEQYF
TRBJ2-1	-	TRBV6-6	TRBD2	TGTGCCAGCAGCTTCAGCGGGAGTTCCTACAATGAGCAGTTCTTC	CASSFSGSSYNEQFF
TRBJ2-1	-	TRBV25-1	TRBD2	TGTGCCAGCAGTGAACCAAGCGGGAGTAAGTACAATGAGCAGTTCTTC	CASSEPSGSKYNEQFF
TRBJ2-7	few	TRBV6-5	TRBD1	TGTGCCAGCAGCCGATTCCGGGTCCCAGGGGGCGAGCAGTACTTC	CASSRFRVPGGEQYF
TRBJ1-4	-	TRBV5-1	TRBD1	TGCGCCAGCAGCGGTTGGGGGACAGGGTTTGAAAAACTGTTTTTT	CASSGWGTGFEKLFF
TRBJ2-1	-	TRBV19	TRBD2	TGTGCCAGTAGTATTAAGTCAGCGGGAGGTTCCAATGAGCAGTTCTTC	CASSIKSAGGSNEQFF
TRBJ2-7	few	TRBV10-3	TRBD1	TGTGCCATCAGCCTGGGACAGATAAACTACGAGCAGTACTTC	CAISLGQINYEQYF
TRBJ1-3	-	TRBV7-2	-	TGTGCCAGCAGCGTGGGGGGGCCCGGAAACACCATATATTTT	CASSVGGPGNTIYF
TRBJ1-1	few	TRBV6-1	-	TGTGCCAGCGGGTTCTTGGCCGAAGCTTTCTTT	CASGFLAEAFF
TRBJ2-3	-	TRBV5-1	-	TGCGCCAGCAGCCCGCCACTCGCTACGGGGACAGATACGCAGTATTTT	CASSPPLATGTDTQYF
TRBJ2-2	-	TRBV18	-	TGTGCCAGCTCACGAACCAGGGGCGCAGACACCGGGGAGCTGTTTTTT	CASSRTRGADTGELFF
TRBJ2-1	-	TRBV11-2	TRBD2	TGTGCCAGCAGCTTGGCTAGCGGGAGTCGGTATGAGCAGTTCTTC	CASSLASGSRYEQFF
TRBJ2-7	-	TRBV5-1	-	TGCGCCAGCAGCCAGATGACAGGTTCCTACGAGCAGTACTTC	CASSQMTGSYEQYF
TRBJ2-7	-	TRBV6-5	-	TGTGCCAGCGGGGTGAGGGAGCAGTACTTC	CASGVREQYF